This entry is about one TCR beta chain. There are 12 residues in the CDR3. Trimming pared 3 bases from V and 7 bases from J, leaving 10 bases between. Germline CDR1 is LGHNA and CDR2 is YSLEER. It was RNA transcripts that yielded the amplified TCR beta CDR3 regions. HTBI primers were employed in a first-round RT-PCR of the TCR CDR3. Via MiXCR, TCRdb re-called the multiplex PCR reads, giving one row per CDR3 protein. The table records 700,000 to 950,000 distinct CDR3 sequences, 30% to 40% of them present only once. The data derive from a study of T cells in Graves' hyperthyroidism and ophthalmopathy. The genes are TRBV4-3 and TRBJ2-7; D is undetermined. This clonotype was obtained from a woman aged 40 to 50 with Graves' hyperthyroidism. Source material: blood. Here the CDR3 DNA reads TGCGCCAGCAGCCATGCTTCTGGGGAGCAGTACTTC. This codes for CASSHASGEQYF.